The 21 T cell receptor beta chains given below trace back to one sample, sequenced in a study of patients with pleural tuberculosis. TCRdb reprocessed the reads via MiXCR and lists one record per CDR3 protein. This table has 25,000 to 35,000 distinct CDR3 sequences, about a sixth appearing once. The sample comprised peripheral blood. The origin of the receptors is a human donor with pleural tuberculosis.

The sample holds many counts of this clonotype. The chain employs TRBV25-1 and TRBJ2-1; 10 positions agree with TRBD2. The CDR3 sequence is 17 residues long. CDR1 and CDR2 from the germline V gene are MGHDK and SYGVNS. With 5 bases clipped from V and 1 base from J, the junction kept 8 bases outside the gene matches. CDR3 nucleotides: TGTGCCAGCAGTTCCCAGCGGGAGGGAAAATCCTACAATGAGCAGTTCTTC. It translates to CASSSQREGKSYNEQFF.

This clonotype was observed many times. DNA for the CDR3: TGCAGTGCTAGGGGGACAGGGACGGTTCGTTTGACTGAAGCTTTCTTT. It is translated as CSARGTGTVRLTEAFF. The J gene is TRBJ1-1, the V gene TRBV20-1; 9 nucleotides line up with TRBD1. V shed 3 bases and J 5 bases; nucleotides not matched to a gene: 13. The germline CDR1 and CDR2 sequences are DFQATT and SNEGSKA (reference sequence). The CDR3 consists of 16 residues.

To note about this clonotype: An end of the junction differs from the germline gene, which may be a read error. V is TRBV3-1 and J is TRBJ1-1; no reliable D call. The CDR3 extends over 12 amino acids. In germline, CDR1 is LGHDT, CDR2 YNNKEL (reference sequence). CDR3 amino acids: CAGSRQRAEAFF. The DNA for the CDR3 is TGTGCCGGCAGTCGGCAGAGGGCTGAAGCTTTTTTT. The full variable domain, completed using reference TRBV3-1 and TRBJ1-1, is DTAVSQTPKYLVTQMGNDKSIKCEQNLGHDTMYWYKQDSKKFLKIMFSYNNKELIINETVPNRFSPKSPDKAHLNLHINSLELGDSAVYFCAGSRQRAEAFFGQGTRLTVV.

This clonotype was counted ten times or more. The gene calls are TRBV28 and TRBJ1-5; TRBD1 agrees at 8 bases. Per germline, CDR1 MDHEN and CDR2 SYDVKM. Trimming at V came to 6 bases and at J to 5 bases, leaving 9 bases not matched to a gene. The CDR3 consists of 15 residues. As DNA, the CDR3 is TGTGCCAGCAGCCCAACAGGGGGGAATCATCAGCCCCAGCATTTT. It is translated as CASSPTGGNHQPQHF.

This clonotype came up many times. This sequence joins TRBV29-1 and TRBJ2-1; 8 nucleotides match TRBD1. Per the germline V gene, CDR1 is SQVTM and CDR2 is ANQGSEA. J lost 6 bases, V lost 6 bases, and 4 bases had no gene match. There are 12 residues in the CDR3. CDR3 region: CSVDRAGNEQFF. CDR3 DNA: TGCAGCGTGGACAGGGCAGGCAATGAGCAGTTCTTC.

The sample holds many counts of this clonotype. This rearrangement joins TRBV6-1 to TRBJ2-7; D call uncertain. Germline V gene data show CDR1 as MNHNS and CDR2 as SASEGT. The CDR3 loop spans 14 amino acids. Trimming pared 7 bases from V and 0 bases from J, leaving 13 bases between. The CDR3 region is CASKRRGDSYEQYF. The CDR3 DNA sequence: TGTGCCAGCAAAAGACGTGGCGACTCCTACGAGCAGTACTTC.

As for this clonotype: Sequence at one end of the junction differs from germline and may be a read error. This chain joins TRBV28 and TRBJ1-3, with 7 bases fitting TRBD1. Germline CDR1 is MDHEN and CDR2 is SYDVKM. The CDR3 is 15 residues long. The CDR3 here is CTSSVPRGSGNTIYF. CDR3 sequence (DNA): TGTACCAGCAGTGTCCCCAGGGGGTCTGGAAACACCATATATTTT.

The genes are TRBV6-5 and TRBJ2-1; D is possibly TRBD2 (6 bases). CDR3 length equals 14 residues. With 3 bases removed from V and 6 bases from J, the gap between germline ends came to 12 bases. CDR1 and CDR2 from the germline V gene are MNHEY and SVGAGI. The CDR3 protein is CASSYYGSSNEQFF. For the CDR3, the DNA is TGTGCCAGCAGTTATTACGGGAGTTCCAATGAGCAGTTCTTC.

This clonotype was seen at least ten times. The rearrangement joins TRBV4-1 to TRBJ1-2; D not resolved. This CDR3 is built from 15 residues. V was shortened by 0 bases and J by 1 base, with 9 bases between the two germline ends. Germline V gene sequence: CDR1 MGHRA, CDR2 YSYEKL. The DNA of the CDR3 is TGCGCCAGCAGCCAAGATAACGACAATAACTATGGCTACACCTTC. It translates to CASSQDNDNNYGYTF.

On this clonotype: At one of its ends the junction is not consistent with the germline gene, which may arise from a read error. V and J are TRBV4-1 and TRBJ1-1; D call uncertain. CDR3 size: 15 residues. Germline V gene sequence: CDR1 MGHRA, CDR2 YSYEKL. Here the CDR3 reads CASSQDRTGSTEASF. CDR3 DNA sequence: TGCGCCAGCAGCCAAGATAGGACGGGGTCCACTGAAGCTTCCTTT.

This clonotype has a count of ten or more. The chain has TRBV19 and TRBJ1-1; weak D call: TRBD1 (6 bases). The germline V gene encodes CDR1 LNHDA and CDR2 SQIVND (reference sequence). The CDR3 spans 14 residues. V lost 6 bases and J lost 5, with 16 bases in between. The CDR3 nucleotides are TGTGCCAGTAGACCCTACAGGGAAGGAACTGAAGCTTTCTTT. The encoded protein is CASRPYREGTEAFF. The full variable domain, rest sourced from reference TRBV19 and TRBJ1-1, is DGGITQSPKYLFRKEGQNVTLSCEQNLNHDAMYWYRQDPGQGLRLIYYSQIVNDFQKGDIAEGYSVSREKKESFPLTVTSAQKNPTAFYLCASRPYREGTEAFFGQGTRLTVV.

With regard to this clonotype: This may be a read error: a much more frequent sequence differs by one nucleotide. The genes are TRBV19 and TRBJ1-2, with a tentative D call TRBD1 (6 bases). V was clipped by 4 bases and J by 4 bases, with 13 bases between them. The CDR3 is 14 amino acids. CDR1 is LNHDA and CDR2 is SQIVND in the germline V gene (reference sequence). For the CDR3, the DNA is TGTGCCAGTAGTACCCGGGACACCAGCTATGGCTACACCTTC. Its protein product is CASSTRDTSYGYTF.

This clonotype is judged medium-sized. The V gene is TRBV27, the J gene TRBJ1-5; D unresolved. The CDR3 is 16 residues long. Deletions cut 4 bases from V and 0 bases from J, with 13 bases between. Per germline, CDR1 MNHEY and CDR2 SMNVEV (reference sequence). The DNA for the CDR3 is TGTGCCAGCAGTTCATTCGCGGCCTATAGCAATCAGCCCCAGCATTTT. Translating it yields CASSSFAAYSNQPQHF.

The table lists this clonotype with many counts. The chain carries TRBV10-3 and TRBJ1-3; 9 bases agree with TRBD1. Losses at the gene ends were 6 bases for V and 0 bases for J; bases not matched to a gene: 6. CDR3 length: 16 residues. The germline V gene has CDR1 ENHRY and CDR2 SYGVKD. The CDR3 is CAIRGQGPLSGNTIYF. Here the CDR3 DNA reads TGTGCCATCAGGGGACAGGGCCCTCTCTCTGGAAACACCATATATTTT.

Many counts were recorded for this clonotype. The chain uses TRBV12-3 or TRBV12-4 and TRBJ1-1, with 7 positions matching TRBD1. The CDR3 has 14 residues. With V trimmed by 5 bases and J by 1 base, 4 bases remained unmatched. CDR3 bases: TGTGCCAGCAGTCCTAGACAGGGGAACACTGAAGCTTTCTTT. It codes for CASSPRQGNTEAFF.

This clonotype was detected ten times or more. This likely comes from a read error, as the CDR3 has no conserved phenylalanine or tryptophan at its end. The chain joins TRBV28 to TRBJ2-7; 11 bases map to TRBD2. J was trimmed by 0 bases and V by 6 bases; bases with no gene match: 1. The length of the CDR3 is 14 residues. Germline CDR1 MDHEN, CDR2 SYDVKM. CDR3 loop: CASRGLAVSYEQYL. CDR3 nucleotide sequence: TGTGCCAGCAGGGGACTAGCGGTCTCCTACGAGCAGTACCTC.

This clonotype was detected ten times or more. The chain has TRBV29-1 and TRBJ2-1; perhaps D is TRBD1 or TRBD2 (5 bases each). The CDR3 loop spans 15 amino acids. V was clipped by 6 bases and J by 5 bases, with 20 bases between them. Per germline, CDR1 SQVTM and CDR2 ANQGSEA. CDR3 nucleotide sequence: TGCAGCGTGGGGGTTAGGGCAGAGATAAACAATGAGCAGTTCTTC. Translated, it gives CSVGVRAEINNEQFF.

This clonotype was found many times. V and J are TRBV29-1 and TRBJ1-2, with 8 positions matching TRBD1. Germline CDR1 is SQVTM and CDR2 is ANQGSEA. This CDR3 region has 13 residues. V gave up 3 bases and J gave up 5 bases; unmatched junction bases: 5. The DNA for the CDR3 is TGCAGCGTTGAGGACGGGACAGGATATGGCTACACCTTC. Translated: CSVEDGTGYGYTF.

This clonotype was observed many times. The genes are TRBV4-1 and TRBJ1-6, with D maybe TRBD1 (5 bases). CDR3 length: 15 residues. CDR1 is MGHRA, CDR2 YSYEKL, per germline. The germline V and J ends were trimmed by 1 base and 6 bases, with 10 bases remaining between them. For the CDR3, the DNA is TGCGCCAGCAGCCAAGCCGGGGGTCGTAATTCACCCCTCCACTTT. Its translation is CASSQAGGRNSPLHF.

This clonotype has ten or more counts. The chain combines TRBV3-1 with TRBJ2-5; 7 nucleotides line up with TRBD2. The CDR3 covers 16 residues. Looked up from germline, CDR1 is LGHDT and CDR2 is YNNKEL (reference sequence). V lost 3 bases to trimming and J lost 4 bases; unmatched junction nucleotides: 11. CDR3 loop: CASSHLVGRTGETQYF. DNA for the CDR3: TGTGCCAGCAGCCACCTCGTCGGGAGGACTGGAGAGACCCAGTACTTC.

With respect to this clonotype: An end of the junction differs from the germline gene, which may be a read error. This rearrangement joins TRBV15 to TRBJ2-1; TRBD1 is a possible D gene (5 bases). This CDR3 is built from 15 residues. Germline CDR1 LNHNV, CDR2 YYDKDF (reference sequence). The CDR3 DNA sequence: TGTTCCACCAGCATAGCTGACAGTTCCGGCAATGAGCAGTTCTTC. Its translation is CSTSIADSSGNEQFF.